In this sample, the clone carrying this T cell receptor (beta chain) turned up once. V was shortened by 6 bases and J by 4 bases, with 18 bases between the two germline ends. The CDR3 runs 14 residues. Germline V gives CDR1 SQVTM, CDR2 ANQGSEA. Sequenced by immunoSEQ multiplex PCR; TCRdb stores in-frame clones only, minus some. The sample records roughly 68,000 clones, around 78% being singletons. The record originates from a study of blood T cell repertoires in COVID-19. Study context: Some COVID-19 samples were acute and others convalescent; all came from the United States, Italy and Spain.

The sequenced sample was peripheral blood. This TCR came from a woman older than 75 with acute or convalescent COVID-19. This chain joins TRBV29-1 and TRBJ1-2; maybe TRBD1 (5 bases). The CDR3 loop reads CSVSPQRGAYGYTF. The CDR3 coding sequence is TGCAGCGTCTCTCCGCAAAGGGGTGCCTATGGCTACACCTTC. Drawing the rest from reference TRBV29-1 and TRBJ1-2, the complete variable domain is SAVISQKPSRDICQRGTSLTIQCQVDSQVTMMFWYRQQPGQSLTLIATANQGSEATYESGFVIDKFPISRPNLTFSTLTVSNMSPEDSSIYLCSVSPQRGAYGYTFGSGTRLTVV.